This T cell receptor (beta chain) was sequenced in a study of blood T cell repertoires in COVID-19. Overall study: Sources were T cells, B-cell-depleted T cells, or PBMCs; the material itself was cDNA or gDNA.

Enrolled through a virtual design, the participants were between 18 and 89 years of age and came from 24 US areas. The method was immunoSEQ multiplex PCR; TCRdb's version includes in-frame clones alone and lacks a portion of them. The table has 350,000 to 400,000 clones, 85% to 90% seen once; the top ten hold 1%. Trimming removed 0 bases from V and 13 bases from J, with 20 bases in between. The germline V gene encodes CDR1 SGHRS and CDR2 YFSETQ. The CDR3 loop spans 15 amino acids. The sequence came from a man aged 18 to 29 who had recovered from COVID-19. The specimen sequenced was PBMCs or T cells enriched from blood (not recorded which). The chain carries TRBV5-1 and TRBJ2-1, with TRBD2 as a possible D gene (6 bases). The CDR3 DNA is TGCGCCAGCAGCTTGGCGAAGCTGGCGCGGGATTTACAGTTCTTC. Translation: CASSLAKLARDLQFF.